These 10 T cell receptor beta chains came from one sample sequenced in a study of cytomegalovirus exposure and HLA in healthy donors. In the PCR, 60 Vbeta and 13 Jbeta primers were used. The repertoire was sequenced with immunoSEQ multiplex PCR; TCRdb's copy has only in-frame clones and lacks some. Of tens of thousands of clones listed, 75% to 80% are singletons. Sequencing input: PBMCs. The source of these receptors is a young man in good health and CMV-seronegative.

This clone has just one count. V usage is TRBV15 and J usage is TRBJ2-7; D might be TRBD1 (6 bases). V was trimmed by 3 bases and J by 0 bases, leaving 24 bases between them. This CDR3 has 19 residues. Looked up from germline, CDR1 is LNHNV and CDR2 is YYDKDF (reference sequence). CDR3: CATSSQALFTGRLSYEQYF. CDR3 nucleotide sequence: TGTGCCACCAGCAGTCAGGCCCTCTTTACAGGGCGACTCTCCTACGAGCAGTACTTC.

This chain uses TRBV19 with TRBJ2-4; 8 nucleotides align to TRBD1. Losses at the gene ends were 6 bases for V and 7 bases for J; bases not matched to a gene: 5. This CDR3 contains 13 residues. Germline values: CDR1 LNHDA, CDR2 SQIVND (reference sequence). This CDR3 reads CASRETGANIQYF. CDR3 DNA: TGTGCCAGTAGGGAGACAGGGGCGAACATTCAGTACTTC.

The chain has TRBV27 and TRBJ2-7, with 12 bases that match TRBD2. Trimming at V came to 2 bases and at J to 3 bases, leaving 5 bases not matched to a gene. The V gene's germline CDR1 is MNHEY and CDR2 SMNVEV (reference sequence). This CDR3 region has 16 residues. The CDR3 spells CASSLRLAGAVYEQYF. CDR3 in DNA: TGTGCCAGCAGTTTAAGACTAGCGGGAGCCGTCTACGAGCAGTACTTC.

CDR3 DNA sequence: TGTGCCAGCAGCTTAGGAGGACTCAGCACTTGGGAGCAGTACTTC. This encodes CASSLGGLSTWEQYF. This chain links TRBV11-2 with TRBJ2-7; D is perhaps TRBD2 (5 bases). Germline loops: CDR1 SGHAT, CDR2 FQNNGV. With 1 base removed from V and 7 bases from J, the gap between germline ends came to 17 bases. The CDR3 has 15 amino acids. Using reference TRBV11-2 and TRBJ2-7 for the parts outside the CDR3, the full variable domain is EAGVAQSPRYKIIEKRQSVAFWCNPISGHATLYWYQQILGQGPKLLIQFQNNGVVDDSQLPKDRFSAERLKGVDSTLKIQPAKLEDSAVYLCASSLGGLSTWEQYFGPGTRLTVT.

The table lists this clone with a count of one. The chain is built from TRBV4-2 and TRBJ2-7, with D hard to call. Germline CDR1 and CDR2: LGHNA and YNFKEQ. Trimming removed 4 bases at V and 5 bases at J, with 15 bases between. The CDR3 has 14 amino acids. CDR3 protein: CASSPAPTVNEQYF. The CDR3 bases are TGTGCCAGCAGCCCCGCCCCTACAGTGAACGAGCAGTACTTC.

This clone was seen only once. V is TRBV9 and J is TRBJ1-6; TRBD1 is a possible D gene (6 bases). From germline, CDR1 is SGDLS and CDR2 YYNGEE. V shed 2 bases and J shed 4 bases, with 13 bases lying between them. CDR3 length: 16 amino acids. CDR3 in DNA: TGTGCCAGCAGCGTGACAGGCCTCCGGTATAATTCACCCCTCCACTTT. Translating it yields CASSVTGLRYNSPLHF.

V and J are TRBV19 and TRBJ2-1; TRBD2 matches 7 bases. J was trimmed by 9 bases and V by 4 bases; bases with no gene match: 12. The CDR3 length is 15 residues. Germline assignment: CDR1 LNHDA and CDR2 SQIVND (reference sequence). The CDR3 loop is CASSTPGLHVGEQFF. CDR3 DNA sequence: TGTGCCAGTAGTACCCCGGGACTACACGTCGGTGAGCAGTTCTTC.

The chain carries TRBV30 and TRBJ2-2, with a possible D match to TRBD2 (5 bases). Trimming removed 8 bases from V and 6 bases from J, with 10 bases in between. The CDR3 covers 11 residues. Germline V gene sequence: CDR1 GTSNPN, CDR2 SVGIG (reference sequence). The CDR3 loop reads CAQRGAGELFF. In DNA, the CDR3 is TGTGCCCAACGGGGTGCCGGGGAGCTGTTTTTT.

The chain carries TRBV10-3 and TRBJ1-6; 8 positions match TRBD1. The CDR3 consists of 18 residues. The V gene's germline CDR1 is ENHRY and CDR2 SYGVKD. Trimming cost V 0 bases and J 7 bases; bases outside gene matches: 11. The CDR3 region has the DNA TGTGCCATCAGTGAGTCCAACTTCAGGACAGGGAACAATTCACCCCTCCACTTT. Translated: CAISESNFRTGNNSPLHF.

The chain recombines TRBV25-1 with TRBJ2-7, with unresolved D. Per the germline V gene, CDR1 is MGHDK and CDR2 is SYGVNS. Trimming stripped 3 bases from V and 2 bases from J, with 11 bases between. The CDR3 is 14 residues long. CDR3 loop: CASSEAAYTYEQYF. The CDR3 nucleotides read TGTGCCAGCAGTGAGGCGGCATACACCTACGAGCAGTACTTC.